This T cell receptor beta chain originates from a study of blood T cell repertoires in COVID-19. Study context: Researchers got acute and convalescent COVID-19 samples from the United States, Italy and Spain. Sample material is recorded as cDNA or gDNA derived from T cells, B-cell-depleted T cells, or PBMCs.

V was clipped by 5 bases and J by 5 bases; unmatched bases: 9. Per the germline V gene, CDR1 is LGHNT and CDR2 is FRNRAP. This CDR3 has 15 residues. Per the authors' pipeline: Researchers report that nucleated cell counts were estimated from reference gene primer amplification. Generated by immunoSEQ multiplex PCR, the TCRdb table keeps only in-frame clones and is missing some. V and J calls plus clone size are reproduced from that table; the DNA served to infer D and trimming. The profile shows 60,000 to 75,000 clones, about 81% of them singletons. Sequencing input: peripheral blood. The chain employs TRBV12-5 and TRBJ2-1; TRBD1 matches at 7 bases. The sequence was collected from a human donor in a cohort sampled during active COVID-19. CDR3 amino acids: CASGRQQGFHNEQFF. CDR3 DNA: TGTGCTAGTGGTCGCCAACAGGGGTTTCACAATGAGCAGTTCTTC.